Sequencing of this TCR beta chain was carried out in a study of shared T cell receptors in the human thymus (dated by TCRdb to about 2021). About the study as a whole: The study investigated the way shared, self-reactive T-cell receptor alpha chains are produced in the human thymus.

Library method: the immunoSEQ multiplex PCR assay. TCRdb provides this immuneACCESS table in a form limited to in-frame rearrangements. Some clones are lacking; in checked studies, under half of them reflect an unresolved V gene, and why the rest are absent is not known. This sample holds hundreds of thousands of clones; approximately 85% were observed only once. The ten biggest clones cover under 0.012% of the sample. As concerns this clone: Its target antigen remains unknown. One base away there is no much larger clone; base qualities are not given.

Spanning cysteine to phenylalanine, the CDR3 consists of 14 amino acids. Only the CDR3 part of the read is kept: 42 bases, read in frame from the first base. Here V drops 4 bases and J drops 6 bases, and the junction holds 6 bases not matched to any gene. Reading the germline V gene (reference sequence) gives CDR1 GTSNPN and CDR2 SVGIG. This sample also appeared in a second study, on human thymus T cells. The second source states: Donors were immunologically healthy infants undergoing open corrective cardiac surgery for congenital heart defects in Finland. Thymus tissue was collected as surgical resects that were removed during corrective cardiac surgery. V and J gene segment usage appeared biased in both thymic and peripheral blood repertoires. According to the related research, thymic TCR repertoires were highly overlapping among unrelated individuals. TCR alpha and beta repertoires from roughly 8 infant thymus samples and four related peripheral blood samples were characterized in the study. The infant donors were about 6 to 244 days old, and the cohort included several males and a couple of females. Thymocytes were released mechanically from tissue and stored at -70 °C as pellets of 10-30 million cells. A QIAsymphony instrument was used to extract genomic DNA from the frozen cell pellets. Using the immunoSEQ multiplex PCR assay, the TCRB and TCRAD loci were amplified from a standardized quantity of quality-controlled genomic DNA. Amplicons spanned the V(D)J region at a length sufficient to cover the CDR3 and identify V and J genes. The commercial immunoSEQ service was used to sequence amplicons on an Illumina platform. Primer bias and sequencing errors were corrected as previously described, and TCRAD and TCRB were defined on the basis of the IMGT database. Analysis of the repertoires was done with immunoSEQ Analyzer 3.0 and VDJTools and included basic statistics, V/J segment usage, diversity estimates, rarefaction and pairwise overlap. Diversity was estimated with Chao1, ChaoE, Efron-Thisted, Shannon and inverse Simpson indices, and also on datasets down-sampled to the smallest sample. Repertoire overlap was determined by strict matching of CDR3 nucleotide sequence, V gene and J gene, and Jaccard-based multidimensional scaling clustering was applied. On average, thymus samples yielded about 730,000 unique TCRB clonotypes, whereas blood samples yielded around 88,000.

The TCR was taken from a girl in the first two years of life with a congenital heart defect. Donor details come from another sample of the same person, matched by shared clones. Sequenced: thymocytes. This chain joins TRBV30 to TRBJ1-3, with 10 bases in between that match TRBD1. DNA sequence: TGTGCCTGGACAGGGACAGGGGTTTCAAACACCATATATTTT. This gives the protein CAWTGTGVSNTIYF.